Listed below are T cell receptor beta chains from one sample, sequenced in a study of blood T cell repertoires in COVID-19. Clones were sequenced by immunoSEQ multiplex PCR, and TCRdb holds only the in-frame ones, with some missing. Among tens of thousands of clones listed, approximately 82% were seen once. The sequenced sample consisted of peripheral blood. The receptors here all came from a human donor in a cohort sampled during active COVID-19. CDR3s include the opening cysteine and the closing phenylalanine or tryptophan. D genes are given only for firm matches. The size field is filled for only some rows; it gives once, few, many or a size class.

>-|TRBJ2-7|11|TRBV3-1/TRBV3-2|few
TGTGCCAGCAGAGCGGCGGGGGAGCAGTACTTC
CASRAAGEQYF
>-|TRBJ1-2|13|TRBV18|-
TGTGCCAGCGTACTCAAGGCGGCAGATGGCTACACCTTC
CASVLKAADGYTF
>-|TRBJ1-1|13|TRBV19|-
TGTGCCAGTAGCTTTACGGGACTCACTGAAGCTTTCTTT
CASSFTGLTEAFF
>-|TRBJ2-7|11|TRBV20-1|-
TGCAGTGCTAGATCCGGGTACGAGCAGTACTTC
CSARSGYEQYF
>TRBD2|TRBJ2-1|14|TRBV20-1|-
TGCAGTGCTAGTGGCGGGGGGATATACAATGAGCAGTTCTTC
CSASGGGIYNEQFF
>TRBD1|TRBJ2-3|15|TRBV10-3|once
TGTGCCATCAGTGGCGACAGGGAGTTCGCAGATACGCAGTATTTT
CAISGDREFADTQYF
>TRBD1|TRBJ1-2|14|TRBV6-4|-
TGTGCCAGCAGCCCACAGGGACAGAACTATGGCTACACCTTC
CASSPQGQNYGYTF
>-|TRBJ2-5|13|TRBV10-3|-
TGTGCCATCAGTGAGTCCCAGAAAGAGACCCAGTACTTC
CAISESQKETQYF
>-|TRBJ1-2|14|TRBV11-1|-
TGTGCCAGCAGCAAATCCGGGTTCCGATATGGCTACACCTTC
CASSKSGFRYGYTF
>-|TRBJ1-3|14|TRBV5-5|few
TGTGCCAGCAGCTCACCGGGTGGCCGAAACACCATATATTTT
CASSSPGGRNTIYF
>-|TRBJ1-2|9|TRBV20-1|-
TGCAGTGCGCCACAGGGCTACACCTTC
CSAPQGYTF
>TRBD1|TRBJ1-1|15|TRBV19|-
TGTGCCAGTAGGTTCCCGACAGGGGGTAACGCTGAAGCTTTCTTT
CASRFPTGGNAEAFF
>-|TRBJ1-5|15|TRBV2|-
TGTGCCAGCAGCCGGGACAAATTTAGCAATCAGCCCCAGCATTTT
CASSRDKFSNQPQHF
>-|TRBJ2-1|15|TRBV7-3|-
TGTGCCAGCAGCCACGGGGAGAGCTCCTACAATGAGCAGTTCTTC
CASSHGESSYNEQFF
>-|TRBJ2-5|15|TRBV5-4|-
TGTGCCAGCAGCTCCGGTGGCGGGTTGCAAGAGACCCAGTACTTC
CASSSGGGLQETQYF
>-|TRBJ1-1|14|TRBV7-8|-
TGTGCCAGCACCTTACACAGGGTAGACACTGAAGCTTTCTTT
CASTLHRVDTEAFF
>-|TRBJ1-4|13|TRBV27|once
TGTGCCAGCAGTTTATTAGTAAATGAAAAACTGTTTTTT
CASSLLVNEKLFF
>-|TRBJ1-1|15|TRBV6-5|-
TGTGCCAGCAACCCGGCCGGTCCAGGGTCCACTGAAGCTTTCTTT
CASNPAGPGSTEAFF
>TRBD2|TRBJ2-1|14|TRBV6-5|-
TGTGCCAGCAGCAGCCGGGGGGTCGGTAATGAGCAGTTCTTC
CASSSRGVGNEQFF
>TRBD2|TRBJ2-3|20|TRBV12-5|-
TGTGCTAGTGGTTTGGTACGAGTCGGCGGGGGGATTTACCACACAGATACGCAGTATTTT
CASGLVRVGGGIYHTDTQYF
>-|TRBJ1-1|13|TRBV19|-
TGTGCCAGTACAGGGCAATTGAACACTGAAGCTTTCTTT
CASTGQLNTEAFF
>-|TRBJ2-7|17|TRBV21-1|-
TGTGCCAGCAGCAAACTTGGGGACCTAGCGGGGGGTAACGAGCAGTACTTC
CASSKLGDLAGGNEQYF
>-|TRBJ2-7|16|TRBV11-2|-
TGTGCCAGCAGCTTAGAGGGTGGTCGGTCAGGCTACGAGCAGTACTTC
CASSLEGGRSGYEQYF
>TRBD2|TRBJ2-3|16|TRBV3-1/TRBV3-2|-
TGTGCCAGCAGCCAAGTGACGGGGGGAAGCACAGATACGCAGTATTTT
CASSQVTGGSTDTQYF
>TRBD1|TRBJ1-1|14|TRBV3-1/TRBV3-2|-
TGTGCCAGCAGCCAGACAGGGGCGGGCACTGAAGCTTTCTTT
CASSQTGAGTEAFF
>-|TRBJ1-4|14|TRBV3-1/TRBV3-2|-
TGTGCCAGCAGACAAGCAGGGGTGAATGAAAAACTGTTTTTT
CASRQAGVNEKLFF
>-|TRBJ1-5|15|TRBV25-1|-
TGTGCCAGCAGTGATGGGACATACCCAAATCAGCCCCAGCATTTT
CASSDGTYPNQPQHF
>-|TRBJ2-7|14|TRBV7-9|few
TGTGCCAGCAGCTTTTTGGACAGTTCCTACGAGCAGTACTTC
CASSFLDSSYEQYF
>TRBD1|TRBJ1-5|14|TRBV5-1|-
TGCGCCAGCAGCCCGCAGGGGGCAGGGCAGCCCCAGCATTTT
CASSPQGAGQPQHF
>-|TRBJ1-2|16|TRBV5-1|-
TGCGCCAGCAGCTTGGCCCCCAAACAGGGTGCCTATGGCTACACCTTC
CASSLAPKQGAYGYTF
>-|TRBJ1-2|12|TRBV9|once
TGTGCCAGCAGCGAGGGGCCATATGGCTACACCTTC
CASSEGPYGYTF
>-|TRBJ1-2|13|TRBV27|few
TGTGCCAGCAGTCCGCAGGGGAACTATGGCTACACCTTC
CASSPQGNYGYTF
>TRBD1|TRBJ1-4|14|TRBV9|-
TGTGCCAGCAGCGAGGACAGGGGGCGGGAAAAACTGTTTTTT
CASSEDRGREKLFF
>TRBD2|TRBJ2-5|18|TRBV7-6|-
TGTGCCAGCAGCTCTTCCTCCGGCGGGGGGCGGATTAAAGAGACCCAGTACTTC
CASSSSSGGGRIKETQYF
>-|TRBJ1-6|13|TRBV6-4|few
TGTGCCAGCAGTGGGACAGTAGGTTCACCCCTCCACTTT
CASSGTVGSPLHF
>-|TRBJ1-2|15|TRBV25-1|-
TGTGCCAGCAGTGAGGCTCTGACAGGCGGCTATGGCTACACCTTC
CASSEALTGGYGYTF
>-|TRBJ1-1|18|TRBV7-9|few
TGTGCCAGCAGCCAAACAGACAGGCCTCGGGGGGTTGTCGCTGAAGCTTTCTTT
CASSQTDRPRGVVAEAFF
>TRBD1|TRBJ1-1|14|TRBV19|-
TGTGCCAGTAGTAAAAGGACAGGGAACACTGAAGCTTTCTTT
CASSKRTGNTEAFF
>-|TRBJ1-5|15|TRBV5-6|-
TGTGCCAGCAGCATCGATAGCTTTCCCTCTCAGCCCCAGCATTTT
CASSIDSFPSQPQHF
>-|TRBJ2-7|13|TRBV6-5|-
TGTGCCAGCAGCCGACATCAGAGCTACGAGCAGTACTTC
CASSRHQSYEQYF
>-|TRBJ2-6|14|TRBV6-1|-
TGTGCCAGCAGTGACAGGGCAGGGGCCAACGTCCTGACTTTC
CASSDRAGANVLTF
>-|TRBJ2-4|17|TRBV13|-
TGTGCCAGCAGCCGTAGGGACTCGGACAGGACCAAAAACATTCAGTACTTC
CASSRRDSDRTKNIQYF
>TRBD2|TRBJ2-7|15|TRBV5-6|-
TGTGCCAGCAGCCTCCCGGGAGGCGGGGGGGGCATGCAGTACTTC
CASSLPGGGGGMQYF
>-|TRBJ2-7|12|TRBV27|-
TGTGCCAGCAGTTTATTAGGGGACGAGCAGTACTTC
CASSLLGDEQYF
>-|TRBJ2-5|14|TRBV6-2/TRBV6-3|-
TGTGCCAGCAGTCGGCCAGCGGTGGGAGAGACCCAGTACTTC
CASSRPAVGETQYF
>-|TRBJ2-3|12|TRBV30|-
TGTGCCTGGAGTGTGAGCGGAGATACGCAGTATTTT
CAWSVSGDTQYF
>-|TRBJ1-5|13|TRBV7-7|few
TGTGCTAGCAGCCCTGACAGTAATCAGCCCCAGCATTTT
CASSPDSNQPQHF
>TRBD1|TRBJ1-1|12|TRBV11-2|-
TGTGCCAGCAGCTTCGACAGGGCTGAAGCTTTCTTT
CASSFDRAEAFF